This is a list of T cell receptor beta chains from one sample in a study of T cell responses to AZD1222 COVID-19 vaccine. TCRdb's copy holds only in-frame clones and misses some; the assay was immunoSEQ multiplex PCR. This sample carries roughly 150,000 clones, around 89% of them seen once, and the ten largest clones take about 4.8%. Sequencing was performed on peripheral blood, taken on day 0 of AZD1222 vaccination. These receptors originate from an adult in good health. The conserved cysteine and the conserved F or W are not part of the CDR3 here. Fields, in order: V gene, CDR3 protein.

V: TRBV5-1; CDR3: ASSSDSSSGNTIY
V: TRBV2; CDR3: ASSGDFLNQPQH
V: TRBV7-2; CDR3: ASSLTSGTVYGYT
V: TRBV11-2; CDR3: ASSFNGYLYEQY
V: TRBV18; CDR3: ASSSSLGYEQY
V: TRBV5-5; CDR3: ASSLIAGARETQY
V: TRBV5-4; CDR3: ASSSLRDRGLGYT
V: TRBV6-1; CDR3: ASSERTPLSYNEQF
V: TRBV3-1/TRBV3-2; CDR3: ASSPTSGSTDTQY
V: TRBV7-9; CDR3: ASSLITDNTEAF
V: TRBV15; CDR3: ATSRGPDSGQPQH
V: TRBV2; CDR3: AGSEADSYGYT
V: TRBV5-1; CDR3: ASRFSAGGRNTQY
V: TRBV5-6; CDR3: ASSRTRQGGNQPQH
V: TRBV9; CDR3: ASSAVAGGRNEQF
V: TRBV11-2; CDR3: ASSLDRESYNEQF
V: TRBV6-4; CDR3: ASRPDGHNEQF
V: TRBV30; CDR3: AWSVYTGLYSPLH
V: TRBV10-3; CDR3: AISEGYEQY
V: TRBV27; CDR3: ASSLRDSPYEQY
V: TRBV3-1/TRBV3-2; CDR3: ASSQAPHEQF
V: TRBV3-1/TRBV3-2; CDR3: ASSLGGPYGYT
V: TRBV5-4; CDR3: ASSLAGSGAYEQY
V: TRBV18; CDR3: ASSPRDSSYNSPLH
V: TRBV4-1; CDR3: ASSRLANYGYT
V: TRBV10-2; CDR3: ASSEGGRLRNEQF
V: TRBV6-6; CDR3: ASSYGREGNEQF
V: TRBV5-1; CDR3: ASRVGWGDGYEQY
V: TRBV30; CDR3: AWRLGGVYEQY
V: TRBV24-1; CDR3: ATSDQAVGRDTQY
V: TRBV20-1; CDR3: SASGLSNEKLF
V: TRBV9; CDR3: ASSPGGQINNEQF
V: TRBV30; CDR3: AWRYRTGGVEKLF
V: TRBV4-1; CDR3: ASSPHYRGRGYT
V: TRBV6-4; CDR3: ASKVTENTEAF
V: TRBV7-3; CDR3: ASSLRPGDIQY
V: TRBV19; CDR3: ASSDWGEQF
V: TRBV7-9; CDR3: ASRGQSSYEQY
V: TRBV28; CDR3: ASSLSSSTEAF
V: TRBV30; CDR3: AWSPYSNQPQH
V: TRBV28; CDR3: ASSQLAGVREQY
V: TRBV19; CDR3: ASSNGTPRPNQPQH
V: TRBV4-1; CDR3: ASSQDKGGGNTIY
V: TRBV11-2; CDR3: ASSFLPHLSGNTIY
V: TRBV7-2; CDR3: ASSLWGRGDYGYT
V: TRBV11-2; CDR3: ASNTDRGRNGYT